This section outlines one T cell receptor beta chain sequence together with its context. The junction departs from the called germline gene at one end, perhaps through a read error. From around 500 ng total RNA, TCR beta cDNA was generated with a primer in the constant region. Library construction for TCR beta comprised three nested multiplex PCR rounds performed with slightly modified ARM-PCR. TCRdb passed the multiplex PCR reads through MiXCR, listing each CDR3 protein once. The sample holds 310,000 or so distinct CDR3 sequences; nearly 60% are singletons and the top ten take approximately 15%. Researchers drew blood RNA from unsorted whole blood and extracted germline DNA as well. This entry belongs to a study of tumor-infiltrating lymphocytes in primary liver carcinoma. Sequencing was performed on peripheral blood. The TCR comes from a woman in her twenties or thirties with primary liver carcinoma and hepatitis B virus infection.

CDR3 amino acids: CANSQLTGRDEQFF. In DNA form, the CDR3 reads TGCGCCAACAGCCAGTTGACAGGGAGGGATGAGCAGTTCTTC. V gene TRBV4-3 combines with J gene TRBJ2-1; D is perhaps TRBD1 or TRBD2 (7 bases each). The CDR3 is 14 residues long. CDR1 and CDR2 (germline): LGHNA, YSLEER.